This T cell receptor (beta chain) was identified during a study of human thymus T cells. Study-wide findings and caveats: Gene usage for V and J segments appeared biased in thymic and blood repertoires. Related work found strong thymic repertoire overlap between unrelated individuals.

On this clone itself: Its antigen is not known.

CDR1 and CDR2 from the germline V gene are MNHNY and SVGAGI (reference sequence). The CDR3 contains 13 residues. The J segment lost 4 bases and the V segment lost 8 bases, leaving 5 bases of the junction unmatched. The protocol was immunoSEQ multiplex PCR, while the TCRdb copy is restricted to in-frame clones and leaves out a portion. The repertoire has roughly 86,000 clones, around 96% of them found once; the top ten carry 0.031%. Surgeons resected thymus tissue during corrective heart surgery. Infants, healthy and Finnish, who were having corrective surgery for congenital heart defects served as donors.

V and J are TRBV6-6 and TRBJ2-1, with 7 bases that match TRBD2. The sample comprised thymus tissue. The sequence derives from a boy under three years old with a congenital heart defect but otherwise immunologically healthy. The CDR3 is CASRGGLYNEQFF. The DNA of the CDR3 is TGTGCCAGCCGCGGGGGATTATACAATGAGCAGTTCTTC.